What follows are 17 T cell receptor beta chains derived from one specimen sequenced in a study of early T cells in non-severe SARS-CoV-2 infection. TCRdb re-analysed the 5' RACE reads in MiXCR, keeping a single row per CDR3 protein. The top ten hold around 5% of the sample, which has around 64,000 distinct CDR3 sequences, about 10% seen once. Sequencing was performed on whole blood, taken at baseline. These receptor sequences come from an adult who was a healthcare worker with PCR-confirmed SARS-CoV-2 infection or an uninfected control (not recorded which).

This clonotype was observed a few times. J is TRBJ2-5 and V is TRBV20-1, with 9 positions matching TRBD2. After removal of 6 bases from V and 3 bases from J, the junction contained 14 bases not matched to a gene. CDR3 length: 16 amino acids. Germline CDR1 reads DFQATT; CDR2 reads SNEGSKA (reference sequence). This CDR3 reads CSAWAASGKFKETQYF. CDR3 coding DNA: TGCAGTGCCTGGGCGGCTAGCGGGAAGTTCAAAGAGACCCAGTACTTC.

The V and J genes are TRBV25-1 and TRBJ2-1; D may correspond to TRBD1 or TRBD2 (6 bases each). Germline V CDR1 and CDR2: MGHDK, SYGVNS. The V and J ends lost 4 bases and 10 bases respectively, with 20 bases between them. This CDR3 is built from 15 residues. Here the CDR3 reads CASSAGQPPGREQFF. The CDR3 DNA reads TGTGCCAGCAGTGCAGGACAGCCTCCAGGGAGGGAGCAGTTCTTC.

The table lists this clonotype with many counts. The chain recombines TRBV20-1 with TRBJ2-5; 14 bases map to TRBD2. After removal of 6 bases from V and 3 bases from J, the junction contained 9 bases not matched to a gene. CDR1 and CDR2 (germline): DFQATT, SNEGSKA (reference sequence). The CDR3 is 16 residues long. Here the CDR3 DNA reads TGCAGTGCCACGGGACTAGCGGGAGCGGGGGAAGAGACCCAGTACTTC. Translation: CSATGLAGAGEETQYF.

This clonotype was seen more than once but under ten times. J is TRBJ1-2 and V is TRBV7-2; D gene ambiguous. V lost 5 bases and J 7 bases, leaving 14 bases between the germline ends. CDR3 length: 13 amino acids. Germline CDR1 is SGHTA and CDR2 is FQGNSA. The CDR3 sequence: CASSVPPGRGYTF. The CDR3 DNA reads TGTGCCAGCAGCGTACCGCCTGGGCGTGGCTACACCTTC.

The chain links TRBV12-3 or TRBV12-4 to TRBJ2-3, with D perhaps TRBD1 or TRBD2 (5 bases each). The V end lost 5 bases, the J end lost 8 bases, and 14 bases lay between the germline ends. The CDR3 is made up of 13 amino acids. CDR3: CASSPRDPRTQYF. In DNA form, the CDR3 reads TGTGCCAGCAGTCCCAGGGACCCTCGTACGCAGTATTTT.

At least ten counts were recorded for this clonotype. The CDR3 nucleotides read TGTGCCACCAGTGATCCAACTTGGCGGGGAAGTAATGAGCAGTTCTTC. Translating it yields CATSDPTWRGSNEQFF. This chain links TRBV24-1 with TRBJ2-1, with D maybe TRBD2 (6 bases). The CDR3 has 16 residues. V lost 3 bases and J 7 bases, leaving 18 bases between the germline ends. Germline lookup yields CDR1 KGHDR and CDR2 SFDVKD.

This clonotype was recorded many times. The rearrangement uses TRBV6-6 and TRBJ2-5; TRBD1 is a possible D gene (5 bases). V lost 5 bases to trimming and J lost 5 bases, with 9 bases between them. The germline V gene has CDR1 MNHNY and CDR2 SVGAGI (reference sequence). The CDR3 runs 12 residues. The CDR3 spells CASSRAGETQYF. For the CDR3, the DNA is TGTGCCAGCAGTCGCGCAGGGGAGACCCAGTACTTC.

The sample holds a few counts of this clonotype. The chain carries TRBV5-1 and TRBJ1-2; D is possibly TRBD1 (5 bases). This CDR3 region has 16 residues. V lost 4 bases to trimming and J lost 3 bases, with 19 bases between them. CDR1 and CDR2 (germline): SGHRS, YFSETQ. CDR3 DNA sequence: TGCGCCAGCAGCCCAAGGGTCGGGGGTTCGGACTATGGCTACACCTTC. Its protein product is CASSPRVGGSDYGYTF.

This chain uses TRBV2 with TRBJ1-6, with a possible D match to TRBD1 (5 bases). Trimming took off 8 bases at V and 8 bases at J, with 13 bases between the two ends. Per the germline V gene, CDR1 is SNHLY and CDR2 is FYNNEI. There are 13 residues in the CDR3. The CDR3 loop is CASGRGDHSPLHF. The CDR3 DNA reads TGTGCCAGCGGGAGGGGAGATCATTCACCCCTCCACTTT. Full variable domain (rest looked up from reference TRBV2 and TRBJ1-6): EPEVTQTPSHQVTQMGQEVILRCVPISNHLYFYWYRQILGQKVEFLVSFYNNEISEKSEIFDDQFSVERPDGSNFTLKIRSTKLEDSAMYFCASGRGDHSPLHFGNGTRLTVT.

The rearrangement links TRBV5-6 to TRBJ1-2, with 10 bases lining up with TRBD1. V trimming: 4 bases; J trimming: 6 bases; junction bases outside the gene matches: 12. This CDR3 spans 16 amino acids. CDR1 and CDR2 from the germline V gene are SGHDT and YYEEEE. The CDR3 DNA reads as TGTGCCAGCAGCCCCCTCCGACCGGGACAGGGGAATGGCTACACCTTC. Its protein is CASSPLRPGQGNGYTF.

This clonotype has a handful of counts. The chain joins TRBV19 to TRBJ2-3; D might be TRBD1 (6 bases). The CDR3 consists of 14 residues. Germline CDR1 LNHDA, CDR2 SQIVND (reference sequence). The V end lost 4 bases, the J end lost 1 base, and 9 bases lay between the germline ends. The CDR3: CASSTYRGTDTQYF. In nucleotides, the CDR3 is TGTGCCAGTAGTACCTACAGGGGCACAGATACGCAGTATTTT.

The V gene is TRBV5-1, the J gene TRBJ2-7; unclear D gene. Deletions cut 2 bases from V and 7 bases from J, with 13 bases between. The CDR3 totals 13 residues. CDR1 SGHRS and CDR2 YFSETQ come from the germline V gene. Written as DNA, the CDR3 is TGCGCCAGCAGCTTCAATTCCGCGAGGGAGCAGTACTTC. This translates into CASSFNSAREQYF.

The chain has TRBV5-1 and TRBJ2-4, with TRBD2 matching over 8 bases. The CDR3 has 14 residues. Trimming cost V 0 bases and J 8 bases; bases outside gene matches: 4. CDR1 SGHRS and CDR2 YFSETQ come from the germline V gene. The CDR3: CASSLDGSGDIQYF. The CDR3 nucleotides are TGCGCCAGCAGCTTGGATGGTAGCGGGGACATTCAGTACTTC.

In this sample, this clonotype turned up many times. V is TRBV27 and J is TRBJ1-6; no clear D gene. Trimming left V 3 bases short and J 14 bases short, with 20 bases between. CDR1 is MNHEY, CDR2 SMNVEV, per germline (reference sequence). This CDR3 region has 15 residues. CDR3 sequence: CASSFSNSDWAALHF. The CDR3 bases are TGTGCCAGCAGTTTCTCCAACTCGGACTGGGCGGCCCTCCACTTT.

This clonotype occurred many times. The chain links TRBV11-3 to TRBJ2-1; D is perhaps TRBD1 or TRBD2 (5 bases each). The CDR3 spans 13 residues. The germline gives CDR1 SGHNT, CDR2 YENEEA. Trimming shortened V by 5 bases and J by 10 bases, and 15 bases separated the two germline ends. The CDR3 region is CASSKSSGTEQFF. CDR3 nucleotide sequence: TGTGCCAGCAGCAAATCATCCGGGACGGAGCAGTTCTTC.

The chain joins TRBV20-1 to TRBJ2-5; the match to TRBD1 covers 7 bases. Germline V gene data show CDR1 as DFQATT and CDR2 as SNEGSKA (reference sequence). Trimming removed 0 bases from V and 5 bases from J; junction bases left unmatched: 9. The CDR3 has 15 residues. The CDR3 nucleotides are TGCAGTGCTAGAGATGTTGGCAGGGGGTTTGAGACCCAGTACTTC. It is translated as CSARDVGRGFETQYF.

In regard to this clonotype: An end of the junction differs from the germline gene, which may be a read error. The rearrangement uses TRBV6-5 and TRBJ2-3, with 7 bases that match TRBD2. The germline V gene has CDR1 MNHEY and CDR2 SVGAGI. The CDR3 runs 13 residues. The DNA of the CDR3 is TGTGCCAGCAGTCCCCCAGGACTAGATATGCAGTATTTT. This sequence encodes CASSPPGLDMQYF.